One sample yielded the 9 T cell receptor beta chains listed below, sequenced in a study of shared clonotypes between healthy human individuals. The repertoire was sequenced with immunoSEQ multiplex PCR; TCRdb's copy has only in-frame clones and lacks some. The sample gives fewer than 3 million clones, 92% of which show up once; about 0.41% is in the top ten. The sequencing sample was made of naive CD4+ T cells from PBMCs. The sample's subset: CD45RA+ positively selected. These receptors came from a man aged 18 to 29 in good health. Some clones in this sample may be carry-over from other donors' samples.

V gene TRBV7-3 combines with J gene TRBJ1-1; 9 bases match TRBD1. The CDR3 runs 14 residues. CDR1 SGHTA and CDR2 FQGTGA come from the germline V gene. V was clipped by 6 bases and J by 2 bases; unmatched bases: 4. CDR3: CASRRDRVNTEAFF. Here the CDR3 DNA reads TGTGCCAGCAGACGGGACAGGGTAAACACTGAAGCTTTCTTT.

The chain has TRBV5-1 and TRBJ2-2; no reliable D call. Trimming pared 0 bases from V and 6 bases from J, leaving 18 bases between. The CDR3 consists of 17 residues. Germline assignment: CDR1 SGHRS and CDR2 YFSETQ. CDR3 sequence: CASSLAWNRVLAGELFF. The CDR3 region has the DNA TGCGCCAGCAGCTTGGCCTGGAACAGAGTCCTTGCCGGGGAGCTGTTTTTT.

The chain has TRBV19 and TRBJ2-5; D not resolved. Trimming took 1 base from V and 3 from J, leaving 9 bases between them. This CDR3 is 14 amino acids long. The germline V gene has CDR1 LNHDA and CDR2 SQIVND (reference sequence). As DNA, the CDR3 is TGTGCCAGTAGTATAGTCGGCAGCGAAGAGACCCAGTACTTC. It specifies CASSIVGSEETQYF. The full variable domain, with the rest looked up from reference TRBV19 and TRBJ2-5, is DGGITQSPKYLFRKEGQNVTLSCEQNLNHDAMYWYRQDPGQGLRLIYYSQIVNDFQKGDIAEGYSVSREKKESFPLTVTSAQKNPTAFYLCASSIVGSEETQYFGPGTRLLVL.

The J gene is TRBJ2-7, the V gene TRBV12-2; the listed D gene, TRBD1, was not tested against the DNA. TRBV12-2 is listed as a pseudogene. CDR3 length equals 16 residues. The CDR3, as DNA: TGTGCAAGTCGCTTAGAGAGCCAGGGGGCAAGCTACGAGCAGTACTTC. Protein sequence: CASRLESQGASYEQYF.

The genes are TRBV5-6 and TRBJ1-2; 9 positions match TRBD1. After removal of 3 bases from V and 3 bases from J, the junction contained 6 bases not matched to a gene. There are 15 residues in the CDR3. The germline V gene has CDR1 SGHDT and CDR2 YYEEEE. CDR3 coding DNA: TGTGCCAGCAGCTCCCCGGGACAGGGTTACTATGGCTACACCTTC. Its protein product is CASSSPGQGYYGYTF.

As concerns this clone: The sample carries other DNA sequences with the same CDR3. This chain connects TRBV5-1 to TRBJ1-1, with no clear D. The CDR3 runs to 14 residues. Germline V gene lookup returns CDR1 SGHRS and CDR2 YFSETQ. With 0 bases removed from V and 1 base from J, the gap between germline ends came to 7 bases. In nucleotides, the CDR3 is TGCGCCAGCAGCTTGGCCACACAGAACACTGAAGCTTTCTTT. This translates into CASSLATQNTEAFF.

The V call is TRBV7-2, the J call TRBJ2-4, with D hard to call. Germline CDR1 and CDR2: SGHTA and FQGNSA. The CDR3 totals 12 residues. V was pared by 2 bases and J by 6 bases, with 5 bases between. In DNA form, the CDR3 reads TGTGCCAGCAGCTTATCCAGAAACATTCAGTACTTC. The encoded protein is CASSLSRNIQYF.

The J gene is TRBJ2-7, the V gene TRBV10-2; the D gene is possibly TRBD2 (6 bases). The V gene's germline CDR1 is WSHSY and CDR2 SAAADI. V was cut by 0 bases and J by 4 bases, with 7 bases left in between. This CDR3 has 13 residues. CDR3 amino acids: CASSESEGYEQYF. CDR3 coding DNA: TGCGCCAGCAGTGAGTCGGAGGGATACGAGCAGTACTTC.

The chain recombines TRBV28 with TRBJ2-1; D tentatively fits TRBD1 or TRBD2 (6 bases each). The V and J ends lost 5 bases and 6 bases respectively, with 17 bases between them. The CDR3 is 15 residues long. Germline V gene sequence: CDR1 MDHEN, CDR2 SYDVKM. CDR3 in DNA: TGTGCCAGCAGTGCCGGGGGCGCTCTGGGCAATGAGCAGTTCTTC. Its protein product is CASSAGGALGNEQFF.